Following are 15 T cell receptor beta chains from one sample sequenced in a study of cytomegalovirus exposure and HLA in healthy donors. Vbeta (60) and Jbeta (13) primers were used in the PCR. The protocol was immunoSEQ multiplex PCR, while the TCRdb copy is restricted to in-frame clones and leaves out a portion. The table shows 90,000 to 120,000 clones, with approximately 79% occurring only once. The material sequenced was PBMCs. All receptors derive from a man aged 18 to 29 in good health and CMV-seronegative.

This chain uses TRBV15 with TRBJ1-2; the match to TRBD1 covers 11 bases. The J segment lost 7 bases and the V segment lost 1 base, leaving 2 bases of the junction unmatched. CDR1 and CDR2 from the germline V gene are LNHNV and YYDKDF (reference sequence). The CDR3 has 14 amino acids. The chain's CDR3 is CATSRGTGGCGYTF. As DNA, the CDR3 is TGTGCCACCAGCAGAGGGACAGGGGGCTGTGGCTACACCTTC.

The chain links TRBV2 to TRBJ1-1; 12 bases fit TRBD1. Germline V gene sequence: CDR1 SNHLY, CDR2 FYNNEI. This CDR3 spans 17 amino acids. With 5 bases clipped from V and 0 bases from J, the junction kept 7 bases outside the gene matches. The CDR3 nucleotides read TGTGCCAGCAGTAAAGGGACAGGGGGCGTTTTGAACACTGAAGCTTTCTTT. It codes for CASSKGTGGVLNTEAFF.

The chain joins TRBV9 to TRBJ2-1, with D possibly TRBD2 on 5 matching bases. The V end was cut by 4 bases, the J end by 4 bases, with 18 bases between. This CDR3 has 16 residues. CDR1 SGDLS and CDR2 YYNGEE come from the germline V gene. CDR3 loop: CASSPREGATYNEQFF. The CDR3 nucleotides are TGTGCCAGCAGCCCCCGGGAAGGCGCAACGTACAATGAGCAGTTCTTC.

The chain employs TRBV5-4 and TRBJ2-5; the match to TRBD2 covers 10 bases. The CDR3 runs to 16 residues. Germline V CDR1 and CDR2: SGHNT, YYREEE (reference sequence). Trimming took 3 bases from V and 5 from J; bases not matched to a gene: 10. CDR3 sequence (DNA): TGTGCCAGCAGCTCCCTGGGGAGTAGCGGGAGGGAGACCCAGTACTTC. This encodes CASSSLGSSGRETQYF.

The rearrangement joins TRBV4-3 to TRBJ1-6; tentative D call: TRBD1 (5 bases). CDR1 is LGHNA and CDR2 is YSLEER in the germline V gene. The germline V and J ends were trimmed by 0 bases and 10 bases, with 13 bases remaining between them. The CDR3 covers 15 residues. The CDR3 nucleotides are TGCGCCAGCAGCCAAGATTCGGGGGATCGATCACCCCTCCACTTT. This sequence encodes CASSQDSGDRSPLHF.

J is TRBJ2-1 and V is TRBV6-1; a possible D gene is TRBD1 (6 bases). Trimming left V 2 bases short and J 0 bases short, with 11 bases between. CDR1 is MNHNS and CDR2 is SASEGT in the germline V gene. The CDR3 spans 16 residues. The chain's CDR3 is CASSELWDISYNEQFF. CDR3 DNA sequence: TGTGCCAGCAGTGAACTCTGGGACATCTCCTACAATGAGCAGTTCTTC.

This clone has more than one count but fewer than ten. The chain carries TRBV19 and TRBJ1-5, with D perhaps matching TRBD1 (5 bases). V lost 0 bases, J lost 6 bases, and 12 bases lay in between. The CDR3 is 15 amino acids. Germline CDR1 is LNHDA and CDR2 is SQIVND (reference sequence). The chain's CDR3 is CASSIDWAGRQPQHF. CDR3 nucleotides: TGTGCCAGTAGTATAGATTGGGCAGGGCGTCAGCCCCAGCATTTT.

The V and J genes are TRBV5-6 and TRBJ2-7; a possible D gene is TRBD1 (5 bases). Per germline, CDR1 SGHDT and CDR2 YYEEEE. Between the trimmed V and J ends, which lost 0 bases and 7 bases, there was a span of 17 bases. The CDR3 sequence is 15 residues long. The CDR3 reads CASSLVVGFKGEQYF. CDR3 sequence (DNA): TGTGCCAGCAGCTTGGTAGTAGGCTTCAAGGGGGAGCAGTACTTC.

The chain employs TRBV9 and TRBJ2-3; 7 bases align to TRBD1. Germline-derived CDR1 and CDR2 are SGDLS and YYNGEE. J lost 4 bases, V lost 6 bases, and 2 bases had no gene match. The CDR3 loop spans 12 amino acids. The CDR3 DNA follows: TGTGCCAGCAAAGGGGGCTCAGATACGCAGTATTTT. It encodes CASKGGSDTQYF.

The genes are TRBV6-1 and TRBJ2-1; D is undetermined. Germline CDR1 is MNHNS and CDR2 is SASEGT. Trimming shortened V by 2 bases and J by 12 bases, and 23 bases separated the two germline ends. The CDR3 has 16 amino acids. CDR3 in amino acids: CASSESRRPNEKVQFF. The CDR3 DNA reads TGTGCCAGCAGTGAATCTAGGCGTCCTAATGAAAAAGTGCAGTTCTTC.

V gene TRBV27 combines with J gene TRBJ1-5; D remains unclear. The CDR3 loop spans 13 amino acids. The V end lost 5 bases, the J end lost 3 bases, and 8 bases lay between the germline ends. Germline CDR1 MNHEY, CDR2 SMNVEV (reference sequence). The CDR3 loop is CASSVQDNQPQHF. The CDR3 nucleotides are TGTGCCAGCAGTGTTCAGGACAATCAGCCCCAGCATTTT.

The CDR3 loop is CASGLGQGTSTDTQYF. DNA for the CDR3: TGTGCTAGTGGTTTAGGACAGGGTACTAGCACAGATACGCAGTATTTT. The chain combines TRBV12-5 with TRBJ2-3, with 8 positions matching TRBD1. This CDR3 is 16 amino acids long. Germline CDR1 and CDR2: LGHNT and FRNRAP. Losses at the gene ends were 3 bases for V and 0 bases for J; bases not matched to a gene: 5.

The CDR3 spells CASSRYGQLNYGYTF. CDR3 coding DNA: TGTGCCAGCAGCCGTTATGGACAGCTCAACTATGGCTACACCTTC. The chain joins TRBV6-5 to TRBJ1-2; a possible D gene is TRBD1 (6 bases). Germline V gene sequence: CDR1 MNHEY, CDR2 SVGAGI. The V gene lost 6 bases and the J gene lost 2 bases, with 16 bases spanning the gap. This CDR3 contains 15 residues.

The chain couples TRBV7-8 to TRBJ1-2; TRBD1 matches at 12 bases. With V trimmed by 5 bases and J by 4 bases, 2 bases remained unmatched. Per the germline V gene, CDR1 is SGHVS and CDR2 is FQNEAQ. CDR3 length: 14 amino acids. Written as DNA, the CDR3 is TGTGCCAGCAGCAAGGGACAGGGGGCCTATGGCTACACCTTC. Translating gives CASSKGQGAYGYTF.

CDR3 DNA: TGTGCCAGCAGTTACGGGGGACAGGGGGTACGGCAGTACTTC. Its translation: CASSYGGQGVRQYF. The gene calls are TRBV6-5 and TRBJ2-7, with 11 bases fitting TRBD1. CDR1 and CDR2 (germline): MNHEY, SVGAGI. The CDR3 totals 14 residues. J was trimmed by 9 bases and V by 2 bases; bases with no gene match: 6.